This T cell receptor beta chain stems from a study of beta chain features in type 1 diabetes. V dropped 4 bases and J dropped 8 bases, with 9 bases sitting between them. This CDR3 has 13 residues. Per the germline V gene, CDR1 is SGHVS and CDR2 is FQNEAQ. The entirety of the isolated RNA underwent reverse transcription, so expressed TCRB transcripts were sequenced. The table came from immunoSEQ multiplex PCR; TCRdb's copy has only in-frame clones and leaves some out. The sample carries 620,000 or so clones, roughly 15% recorded once. The specimen sequenced was naive CD4+ T cells from blood. This clonotype was sampled from a man aged 18 to 30 in good health. The V gene is TRBV7-8, the J gene TRBJ1-6; weak D call: TRBD1 (5 bases). The CDR3 DNA reads TGTGCCAGCAGCTGGGACTTGGATTCACCCCTCCACTTT. This encodes CASSWDLDSPLHF.